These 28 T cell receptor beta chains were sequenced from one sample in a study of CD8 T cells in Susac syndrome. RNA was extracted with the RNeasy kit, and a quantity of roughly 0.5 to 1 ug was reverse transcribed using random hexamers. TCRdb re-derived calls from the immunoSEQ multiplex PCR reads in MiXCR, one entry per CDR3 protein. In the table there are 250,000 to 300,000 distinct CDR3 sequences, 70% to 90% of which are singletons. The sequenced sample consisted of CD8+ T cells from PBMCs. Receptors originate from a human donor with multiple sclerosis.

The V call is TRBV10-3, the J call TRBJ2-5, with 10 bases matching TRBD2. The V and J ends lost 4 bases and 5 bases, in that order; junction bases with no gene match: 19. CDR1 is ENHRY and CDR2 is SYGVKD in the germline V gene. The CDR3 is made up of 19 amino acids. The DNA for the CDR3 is TGTGCCATCAGTGGAAAGGGCTCGCTAGCGGGAGTAGCATACGAGACCCAGTACTTC. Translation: CAISGKGSLAGVAYETQYF.

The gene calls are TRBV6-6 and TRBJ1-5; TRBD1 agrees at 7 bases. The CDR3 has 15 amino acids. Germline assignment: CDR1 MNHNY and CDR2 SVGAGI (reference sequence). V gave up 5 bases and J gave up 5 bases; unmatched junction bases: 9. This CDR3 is CASSRDRARDQPQHF. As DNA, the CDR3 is TGTGCCAGCAGTAGAGACAGGGCGCGGGATCAGCCCCAGCATTTT.

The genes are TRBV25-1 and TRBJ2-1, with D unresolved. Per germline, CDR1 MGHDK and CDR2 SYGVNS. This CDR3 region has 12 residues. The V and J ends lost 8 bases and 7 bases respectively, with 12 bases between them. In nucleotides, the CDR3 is TGTGCCAGCTTCTATCCTCCGAATGAGCAGTTCTTC. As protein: CASFYPPNEQFF.

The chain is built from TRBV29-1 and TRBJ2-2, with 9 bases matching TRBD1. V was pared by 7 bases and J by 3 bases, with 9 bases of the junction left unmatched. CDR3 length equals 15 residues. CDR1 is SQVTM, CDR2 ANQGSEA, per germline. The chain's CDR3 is CSGRTGEFDTGELFF. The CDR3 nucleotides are TGCAGCGGTAGGACAGGGGAGTTTGACACCGGGGAGCTGTTTTTT.

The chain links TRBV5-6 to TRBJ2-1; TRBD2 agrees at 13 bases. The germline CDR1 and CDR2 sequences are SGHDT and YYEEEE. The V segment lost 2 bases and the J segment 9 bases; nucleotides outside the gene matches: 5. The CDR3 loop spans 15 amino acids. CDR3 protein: CASSLGLAGAAEQFF. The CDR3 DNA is TGTGCCAGCAGCTTAGGACTAGCGGGAGCAGCTGAGCAGTTCTTC.

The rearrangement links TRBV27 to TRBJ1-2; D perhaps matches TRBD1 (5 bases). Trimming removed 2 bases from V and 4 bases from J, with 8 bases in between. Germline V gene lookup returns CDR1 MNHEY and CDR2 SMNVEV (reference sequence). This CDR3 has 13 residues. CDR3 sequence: CASSLQGVYGYTF. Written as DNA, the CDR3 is TGTGCCAGCAGTTTACAGGGAGTCTATGGCTACACCTTC.

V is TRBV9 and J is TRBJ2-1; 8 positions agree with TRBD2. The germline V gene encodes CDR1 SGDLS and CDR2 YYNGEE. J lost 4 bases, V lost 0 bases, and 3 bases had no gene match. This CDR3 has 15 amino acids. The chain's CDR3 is CASSVEGLGYNEQFF. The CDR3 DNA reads TGTGCCAGCAGCGTAGAGGGACTAGGATACAATGAGCAGTTCTTC.

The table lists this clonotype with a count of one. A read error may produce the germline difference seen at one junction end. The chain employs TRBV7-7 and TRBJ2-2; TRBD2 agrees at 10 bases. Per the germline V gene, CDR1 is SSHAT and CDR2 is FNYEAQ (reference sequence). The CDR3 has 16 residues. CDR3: CASSPYSGRHTGELFF. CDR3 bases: TGTGCTAGCAGCCCCTATAGCGGGAGGCACACCGGGGAGCTGTTTTTT.

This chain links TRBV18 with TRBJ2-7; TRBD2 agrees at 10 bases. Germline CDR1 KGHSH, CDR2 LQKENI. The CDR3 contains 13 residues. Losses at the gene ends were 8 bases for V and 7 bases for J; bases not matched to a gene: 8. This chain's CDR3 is CASQGTSETEQYF. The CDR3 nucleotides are TGTGCCAGCCAGGGGACTAGCGAAACAGAGCAGTACTTC.

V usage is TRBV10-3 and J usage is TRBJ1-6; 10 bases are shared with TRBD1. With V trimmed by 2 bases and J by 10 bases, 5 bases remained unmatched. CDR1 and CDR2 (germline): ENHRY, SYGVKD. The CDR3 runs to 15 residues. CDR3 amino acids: CAISEGQGVDSPLHF. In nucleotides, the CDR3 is TGTGCCATCAGTGAGGGACAGGGGGTGGACTCACCCCTCCACTTT.

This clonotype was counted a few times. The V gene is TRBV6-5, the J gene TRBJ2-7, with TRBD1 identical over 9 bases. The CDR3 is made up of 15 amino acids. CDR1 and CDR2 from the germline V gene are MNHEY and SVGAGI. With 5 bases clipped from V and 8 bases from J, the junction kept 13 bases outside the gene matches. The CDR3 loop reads CASSVTGTGLAQQYF. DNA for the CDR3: TGTGCCAGCAGTGTGACCGGGACAGGGCTTGCGCAGCAGTACTTC.

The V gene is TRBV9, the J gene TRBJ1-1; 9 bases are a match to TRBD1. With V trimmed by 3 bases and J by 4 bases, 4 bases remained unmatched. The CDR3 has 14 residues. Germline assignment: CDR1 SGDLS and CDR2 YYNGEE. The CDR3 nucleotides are TGTGCCAGCAGCGCACAGGGGGCCGCCACTGAAGCTTTCTTT. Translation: CASSAQGAATEAFF.

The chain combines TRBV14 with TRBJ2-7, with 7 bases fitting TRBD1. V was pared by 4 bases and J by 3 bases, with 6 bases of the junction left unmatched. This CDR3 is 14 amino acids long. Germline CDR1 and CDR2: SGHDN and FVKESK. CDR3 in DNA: TGTGCCAGCAGCCCCGGGACAGCTTTCTACGAGCAGTACTTC. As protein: CASSPGTAFYEQYF.

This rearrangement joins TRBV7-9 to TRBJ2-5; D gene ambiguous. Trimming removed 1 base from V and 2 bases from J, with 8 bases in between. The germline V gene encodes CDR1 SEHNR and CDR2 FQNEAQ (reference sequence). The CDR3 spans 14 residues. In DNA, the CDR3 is TGTGCCAGCAGCTTAGTGGGGAAACAAGAGACCCAGTACTTC. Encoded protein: CASSLVGKQETQYF.

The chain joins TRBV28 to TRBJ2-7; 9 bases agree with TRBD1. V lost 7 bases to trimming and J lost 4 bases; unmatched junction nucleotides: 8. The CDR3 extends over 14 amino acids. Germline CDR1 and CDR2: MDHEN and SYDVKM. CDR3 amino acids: CASTTGGEEYEQYF. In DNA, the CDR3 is TGTGCCAGCACCACAGGGGGCGAAGAGTACGAGCAGTACTTC.

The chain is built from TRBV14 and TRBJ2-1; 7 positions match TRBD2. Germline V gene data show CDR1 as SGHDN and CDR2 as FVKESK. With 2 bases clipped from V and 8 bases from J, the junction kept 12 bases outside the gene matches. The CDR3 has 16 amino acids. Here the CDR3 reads CASSQQGLVKGDEQFF. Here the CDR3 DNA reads TGTGCCAGCAGCCAACAAGGACTAGTTAAGGGCGATGAGCAGTTCTTC.

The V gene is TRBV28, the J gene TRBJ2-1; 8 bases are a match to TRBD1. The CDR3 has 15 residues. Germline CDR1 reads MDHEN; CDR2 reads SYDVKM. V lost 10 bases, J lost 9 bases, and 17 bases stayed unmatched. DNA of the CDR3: TGTGCCATCTCCGGGACAGGCGACCCCGAGGGTGAGCAGTTCTTC. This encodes CAISGTGDPEGEQFF.

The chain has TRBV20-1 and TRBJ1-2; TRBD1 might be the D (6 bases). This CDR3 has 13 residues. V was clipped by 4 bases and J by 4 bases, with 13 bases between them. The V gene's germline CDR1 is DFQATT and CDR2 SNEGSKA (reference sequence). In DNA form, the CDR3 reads TGCAGTGCTACAGGGGTCTTGAGCTATGGCTACACCTTC. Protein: CSATGVLSYGYTF.

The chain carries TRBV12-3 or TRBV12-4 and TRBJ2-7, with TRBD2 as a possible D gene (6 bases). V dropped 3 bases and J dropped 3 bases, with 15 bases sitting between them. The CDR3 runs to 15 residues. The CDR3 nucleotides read TGTGCCAGCAGTTTCACTAGCCAGCCCATCTACGAGCAGTACTTC. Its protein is CASSFTSQPIYEQYF.

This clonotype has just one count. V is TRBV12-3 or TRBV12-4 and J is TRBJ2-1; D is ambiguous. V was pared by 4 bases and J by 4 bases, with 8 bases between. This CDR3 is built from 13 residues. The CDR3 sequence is CASSYSNYNEQFF. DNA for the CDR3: TGTGCCAGCAGTTACTCAAATTACAATGAGCAGTTCTTC.

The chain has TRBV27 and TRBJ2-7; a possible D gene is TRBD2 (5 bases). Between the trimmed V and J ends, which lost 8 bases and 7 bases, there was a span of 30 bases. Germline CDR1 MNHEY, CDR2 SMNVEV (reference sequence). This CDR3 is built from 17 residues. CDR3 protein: CASGPFPGENLAREQYF. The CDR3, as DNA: TGTGCCAGCGGCCCTTTTCCCGGGGAGAACCTCGCTAGAGAGCAGTACTTC.

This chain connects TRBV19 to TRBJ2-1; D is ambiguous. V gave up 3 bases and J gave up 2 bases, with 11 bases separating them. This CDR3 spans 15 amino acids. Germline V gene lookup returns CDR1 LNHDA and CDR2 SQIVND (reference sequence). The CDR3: CASSIGATPYNEQFF. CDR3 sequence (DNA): TGTGCCAGTAGTATTGGAGCGACCCCCTACAATGAGCAGTTCTTC.

DNA of the CDR3: TGTGCCAGCAGTTTAGGGGGGACACTTTTGGAGCAGTATTTT. It is translated as CASSLGGTLLEQYF. The V and J genes are TRBV27 and TRBJ2-3; D tentatively fits TRBD1 or TRBD2 (6 bases each). In germline, CDR1 is MNHEY, CDR2 SMNVEV (reference sequence). CDR3 length: 14 amino acids. V was shortened by 2 bases and J by 11 bases, with 17 bases between the two germline ends.

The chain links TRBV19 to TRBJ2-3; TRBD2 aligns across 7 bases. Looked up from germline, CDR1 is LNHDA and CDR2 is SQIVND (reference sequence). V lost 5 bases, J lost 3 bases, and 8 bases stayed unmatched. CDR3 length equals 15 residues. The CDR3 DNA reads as TGTGCCAGTAGTGCCTCAGTCGGGGGGACAGATACGCAGTATTTT. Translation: CASSASVGGTDTQYF.

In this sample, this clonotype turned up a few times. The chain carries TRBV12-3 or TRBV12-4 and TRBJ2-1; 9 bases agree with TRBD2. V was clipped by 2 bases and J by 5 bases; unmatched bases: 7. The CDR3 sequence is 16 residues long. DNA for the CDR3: TGTGCCAGCAGTTTAAGTGCGGGAGGGCCCCACAATGAGCAGTTCTTC. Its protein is CASSLSAGGPHNEQFF.

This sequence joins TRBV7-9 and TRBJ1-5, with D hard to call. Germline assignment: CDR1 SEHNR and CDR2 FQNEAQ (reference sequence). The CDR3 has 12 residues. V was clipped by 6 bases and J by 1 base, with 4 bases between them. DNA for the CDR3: TGTGCCAGCAGTAGGAGCAATCAGCCCCAGCATTTT. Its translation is CASSRSNQPQHF.

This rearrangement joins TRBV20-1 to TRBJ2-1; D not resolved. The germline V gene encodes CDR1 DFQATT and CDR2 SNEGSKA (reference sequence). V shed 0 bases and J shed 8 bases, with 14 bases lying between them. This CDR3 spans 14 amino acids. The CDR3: CSARDLLGLDEQFF. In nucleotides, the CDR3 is TGCAGTGCTAGAGACTTACTGGGCCTCGATGAGCAGTTCTTC.

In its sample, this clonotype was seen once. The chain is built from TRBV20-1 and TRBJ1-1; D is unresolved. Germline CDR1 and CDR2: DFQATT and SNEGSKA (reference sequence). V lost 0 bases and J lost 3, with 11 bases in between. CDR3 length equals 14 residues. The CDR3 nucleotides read TGCAGTGCTAGAGACGGGAATTTCGACACTGAAGCTTTCTTT. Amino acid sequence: CSARDGNFDTEAFF.